This T cell receptor (beta chain) was obtained from a study of blood T cells in healthy people across ages. Per sample, no less than 5 micrograms of total RNA were extracted. The germline CDR1 and CDR2 sequences are MDHEN and SYDVKM. V was pared by 6 bases and J by 6 bases, with 8 bases of the junction left unmatched. This CDR3 has 14 residues. A second roughly 6 to 12 cycle PCR used barcoded and J-beta primers. TCRdb ran MiXCR on the 5' RACE reads and lists one entry per CDR3 protein. The table has some 1.5 million distinct CDR3 sequences, approximately 28% seen once. Regarding the study as a whole: Observed TCR beta diversity per million T cells went down as age went up. This fall followed a roughly linear course with age.

Notes on this clonotype: Antigen unknown.

This receptor was identified in a woman aged 30 to 39 in good health. Sequences were obtained from blood. The J gene is TRBJ1-2, the V gene TRBV28, with 9 bases lining up with TRBD1. The DNA for the CDR3 is TGTGCCAGCAGATATACAGGGGGCGGGGATGGCTACACCTTC. Protein sequence: CASRYTGGGDGYTF.